Here is one TCR beta chain with its context. What antigen it recognizes has not been identified. No qualities accompany the bases; no much larger clone lies one base away. In total, roughly 710 healthy bone marrow donors made up the cohort. At the time of sampling, all cohort members were nominally healthy, though unrecorded immune exposures were likely present. The donor tested CMV seropositive and was one of the 289 seropositive cohort members. Every donor gave a peripheral blood sample, and the peripheral blood mononuclear cells from that sample were used for TCR beta sequencing. Genomic DNA extraction from the blood cell samples was performed with the Qiagen DNeasy Blood Extraction Kit. Library generation was performed with the immunoSEQ multiplex PCR assay. For the multiplex PCR, a mixture combining 60 forward primers for TCR Vbeta segments and 13 reverse primers for TCR Jbeta segments was used. Amplification of the CDR3 region of rearranged TCR beta genes was performed with a multiplex PCR assay on genomic DNA. Amplified TCR beta libraries were sequenced as 87-base-pair reads on the Illumina HiSeq System. Turning to the authors' computational methods: In a later analysis, some 80 million unique TCR beta chains were counted across the roughly 700 repertoires, and roughly 11 million of these chains were shared by at least two donors. A nearest-neighbor algorithm error-corrected the raw reads and collapsed the reads into unique sequences, merging closely related sequences to remove PCR and sequencing errors. Alignment of CDR3 sequences to IMGT reference sequences was used to assign V, D and J gene segments. Each retained sequence needed at least a six-nucleotide match to both a V gene segment and a J gene segment. A rearrangement was called productive if the CDR3 had no stop codons and remained in frame with V and J, and every other rearrangement was called non-productive. CDR3 was defined by IMGT convention, running from the second conserved V-encoded cysteine to the conserved J-encoded phenylalanine. Sequences without an unambiguous match to a single V gene segment were excluded from the earlier analysis of a few hundred of the donors. In an earlier analysis of 587 of the donors, V segments were called functional above 56.7% productive rearrangements and were called segregating when the between-donor standard deviation exceeded 5%. A statistical classification framework was developed to diagnose cytomegalovirus status using the catalog of TCR beta chain sequences. V and J gene assignment, in a later analysis, came from comparing TCR nucleotide sequences with IMGT/GENE-DB human TR gene sequences. A later analysis assigned CDR3 sequences and most-parsimonious VDJ recombination scenarios with the TCRdist pipeline. In a later analysis, each TCR beta chain was defined by its CDR3 amino acid sequence together with its V-gene family, and reads lacking a unique V-gene family were excluded. As a way to deal with suspected cross-contamination and a sequencing artifact, a later analysis dropped 500 to 700 nucleotide sequences that were highly shared and had low generation probability. In a later analysis, a clonal expansion index was calculated for each public chain from normalized within-repertoire ranks of inferred template counts. A later analysis computed generation probabilities with a VDJ recombination model fitted to out-of-frame rearrangements, and checked the results against IGoR. Hypergeometric tests were used in a later analysis to score TCR-TCR, TCR-HLA and TCR-CMV co-occurrence, with a repertoire-size bias correction applied to the TCR pairs. To estimate false discovery rates, a later analysis permuted the HLA or CMV assignments 20 times. In a later analysis, co-occurring TCRs were grouped with DBSCAN, and TCRdist sequence similarity was added when clustering was performed within HLA-allele-positive subsets. Co-occurrence clustering excluded repertoires with fewer than 30,000 or more than 120,000 public chains, plus five with anomalous nucleotide sharing. As stored in TCRdb, this immuneACCESS dataset retains in-frame rearrangements with V and J assigned. A fraction of the clones does not appear; measured against another copy, unresolved V genes explain less than half of the discrepancy, and the remainder lacks a known reason. V, J and clone size derive from that table, while D and trimming were established from the DNA sequence. In this sample the table shows around 60,000 clones, 75% to 85% of which occur a single time. Just over 50% of the sample comes from the top ten.

Including cysteine and phenylalanine, the CDR3 has 14 amino acids. Only the CDR3 portion is preserved as DNA: 42 bases, with reading frame beginning at the first base. According to the germline V gene, CDR1 reads SNHLY and CDR2 reads FYNNEI. Germline trimming amounts to 5 bases on V and 6 bases on J, with 7 as the count of junction bases outside the gene matches. The data were taken from a study of cytomegalovirus exposure and HLA in healthy donors (TCRdb year 2017). At the level of the whole study: An earlier analysis of several hundred of the donors reported about 290 Gb of sequence data and about 100 million unique TCR beta sequences from about 179 million T cells. About 310 gigabases of sequencing data and 70 million to 85 million unique TCR sequences were included in an early release covering several hundred HLA-typed donors. Of the 398 genotyped donors, approximately 81% were placed in the genetic ancestry cluster associated with self-reported Caucasian donors. The study aimed to test whether signatures of past pathogen exposure could be identified by cataloging public T cell receptors. The study profiled the T cell repertoires of under 700 subjects by immunosequencing and related them to cytomegalovirus serostatus. Besides the first cohort of about 730 subjects, a separate validation cohort made up of 120 different subjects was used. To predict cytomegalovirus infection status, the study brought together high-throughput TCR immunosequencing, statistical association of individual TCRs with disease status, and machine learning. In a later analysis, previously published TCR beta repertoires from roughly 710 donors were re-analyzed and high-resolution HLA genotyping was added so that TCR occurrence patterns could be studied. Rather than using new phenotypic data, the later analysis identified candidate immune exposures from TCR beta sequences and from how often those sequences occurred across donors. To decide whether each TCR beta V gene segment behaved as functional or pseudogenic, an earlier analysis of fewer than 750 of the donors relied on high-throughput TCR beta sequencing. Donor age, sex, ethnicity and CMV serostatus were compiled alongside the repertoire data. A later genetic analysis took genome-wide SNP genotypes for about three fifths of the 666 donors and used that subset as a discovery cohort. All discovery cohort repertoires had been generated using a single sequencing platform. Both class I and class II loci were covered by HLA typing, at four-digit resolution. Typing coverage differed by locus: A, B, C, DRB1 and DQB1 were typed in about 629-640 donors, DQA1 in 500 to 550, DPA1 in some 600, and DPB1 in around 440. Because of strong linkage in the cohort, five DR-DQ haplotypes were treated as single units for association and clustering. Across about 370 genotyped donors of the cohort, an average of roughly 250,000 unique TCR beta nucleotide sequences per donor were sequenced, and roughly 20% of those sequences were non-productive.

General conclusions and limits of the study: When HLA alleles, especially DR and DQ, strongly co-occurred, TCR associations were difficult to assign to individual alleles. In a later analysis, several top co-occurrence clusters were reported to appear linked to parvovirus B19, influenza, CMV and Epstein-Barr virus. While some public TCRs were present in many individuals, most TCR sequences turned up only very rarely across donors. The study listed 150 to 200 TCR beta chains as associated with cytomegalovirus. A cluster of highly shared sequence variants was judged likely to represent a technical artifact of the sequencing pipeline. A later analysis found that HLA-associated TCR beta chains were more clonally expanded and had lower generation probabilities than equally common non-associated chains. Broadly in line with IMGT annotations, most TCR beta V segments showed up in productive rearrangements about 87% or about 30% of the time in an earlier analysis of approximately 640 of the donors. At a false discovery rate of 0.05, a later analysis linked fewer than 20,000 TCR beta sequences to specific HLA alleles. In vitro tests confirmed that three of the cytomegalovirus-associated TCR beta chains recognize cytomegalovirus antigens. A further reported finding was that TCR beta sequences accurately predicted the HLA-A and HLA-B alleles for most subjects in the first cohort. Linkage disequilibrium might explain the correlated functional status among segregating V segments, but an unknown experimental factor could not be excluded. CMV serostatus was the only immune exposure information available for the cohort. Some IMGT-functional V segments, including TRBV6-2 and TRBV6-3, could not be told apart with the 87-base-pair reads, so those segments were excluded. Because HLA typing was missing for some donors at each locus, association tests included only the typed subset. Roughly uniform sequencing depth across donors was assumed in presence/absence analyses, although this assumption may not hold. Compared with the roughly 700-donor mean, donors in an Asian-associated ancestry cluster had fewer N-insertions in productive TCRs, according to a later genetic analysis. The earlier analysis of nearly 600 of the donors excluded 15 to 20 rarely observed V segments, including chromosome 9 orphons, because counts were too low. In a later analysis, most CMV-associated TCR beta chains were found to appear HLA-restricted, with HLA associations seemingly driven largely by CMV exposure. The authors suggested that the approach could potentially be generalized to other disease states and immunological phenotypes. In a later analysis, TCR association rates were found to vary across HLA loci, with the most associated TCRs seen for DRB1 alleles and the fewest for HLA-C alleles. The cohort was sequenced for TCR beta chains only, and without alpha or paired-chain data the features that could be detected were limited. In a later genetic analysis, a missense DCLRE1C variant was associated with V-gene and J-gene trimming of TCR beta chains, and the association was replicated in an independent cohort. The classifier was reported to diagnose cytomegalovirus status with high specificity and sensitivity in both the original cohort and the validation cohort.

Sequences were obtained from PBMCs. The sequence was collected from a man aged 50-59 years in good health and CMV-seropositive. The V gene is TRBV2 and the J gene is TRBJ1-5, with 7 junctional bases fitting TRBD1. The CDR3 here reads CASSHDRAGQPQHF. The base sequence is TGTGCCAGCAGTCACGACAGGGCGGGTCAGCCCCAGCATTTT. Reference TRBV2 and TRBJ1-5 proteins supply the regions before and after the CDR3; the full variable domain is: EPEVTQTPSHQVTQMGQEVILRCVPISNHLYFYWYRQILGQKVEFLVSFYNNEISEKSEIFDDQFSVERPDGSNFTLKIRSTKLEDSAMYFCASSHDRAGQPQHFGDGTRLSIL.